There are many counts of the clone carrying this T cell receptor (beta chain). What it binds is unknown. Absent ophthalmopathy progression within 18 months defined stable Graves' hyperthyroidism. Each 10 ml fresh peripheral blood draw supplied the PBMCs. Germline CDR1 reads MGHRA; CDR2 reads YSYEKL. This CDR3 is built from 16 residues. Trimming removed 0 bases from V and 4 bases from J, with 15 bases in between. It was RNA transcripts that yielded the amplified TCR beta CDR3 regions. With the HTBI primer set, the TCR CDR3 went through a first round of RT-PCR. A single record per CDR3 protein comes from TCRdb applying MiXCR to the multiplex PCR reads. Of 300,000 to 450,000 distinct CDR3 sequences in the sample, more than 11% were seen once. This record belongs to a study of T cells in Graves' hyperthyroidism and ophthalmopathy. Study overall: Peripheral blood was obtained at initial diagnosis, preceding any treatment.

General observations from the study: With a median lead of about six months before onset, the model predicted ophthalmopathy.

Sequences were obtained from blood. This sequence was found in an older woman with Graves' hyperthyroidism. The rearrangement uses TRBV4-1 and TRBJ1-1; tentatively, D is TRBD1 (5 bases). The CDR3, as DNA: TGCGCCAGCAGCCAAGACCCAAGGCAGGGAAGCACTGAAGCTTTCTTT. Translation: CASSQDPRQGSTEAFF.